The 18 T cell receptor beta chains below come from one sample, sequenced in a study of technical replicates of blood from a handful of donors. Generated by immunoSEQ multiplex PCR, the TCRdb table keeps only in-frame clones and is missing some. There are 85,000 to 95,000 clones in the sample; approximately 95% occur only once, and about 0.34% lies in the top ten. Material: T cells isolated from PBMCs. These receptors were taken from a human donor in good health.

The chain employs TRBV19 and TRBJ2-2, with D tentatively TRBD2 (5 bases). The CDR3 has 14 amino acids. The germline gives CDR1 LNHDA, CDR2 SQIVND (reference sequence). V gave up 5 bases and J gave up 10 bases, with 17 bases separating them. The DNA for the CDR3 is TGTGCCAGTAGTTTGGGCGGAGGTTTCGAGGAGCTGTTTTTT. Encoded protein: CASSLGGGFEELFF. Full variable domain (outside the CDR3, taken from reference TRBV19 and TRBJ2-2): DGGITQSPKYLFRKEGQNVTLSCEQNLNHDAMYWYRQDPGQGLRLIYYSQIVNDFQKGDIAEGYSVSREKKESFPLTVTSAQKNPTAFYLCASSLGGGFEELFFGEGSRLTVL.

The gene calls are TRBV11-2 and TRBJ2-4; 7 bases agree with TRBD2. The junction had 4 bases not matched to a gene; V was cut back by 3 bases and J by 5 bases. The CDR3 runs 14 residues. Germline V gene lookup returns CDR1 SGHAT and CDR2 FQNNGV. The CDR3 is CASSFVGGENIQYF. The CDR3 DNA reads TGTGCCAGCAGCTTCGTGGGAGGGGAAAACATTCAGTACTTC.

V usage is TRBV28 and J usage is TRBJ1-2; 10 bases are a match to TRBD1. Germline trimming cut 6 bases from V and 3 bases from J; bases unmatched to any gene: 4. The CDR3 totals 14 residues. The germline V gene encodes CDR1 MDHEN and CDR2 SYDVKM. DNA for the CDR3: TGTGCCAGCAGGCGGGACAGGGGTCACTATGGCTACACCTTC. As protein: CASRRDRGHYGYTF.

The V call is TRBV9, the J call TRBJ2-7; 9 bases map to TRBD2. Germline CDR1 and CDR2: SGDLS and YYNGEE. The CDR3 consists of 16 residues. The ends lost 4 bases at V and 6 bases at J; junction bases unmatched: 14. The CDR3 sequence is CASSPAPGLATVEQYF. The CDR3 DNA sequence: TGTGCCAGCAGCCCCGCGCCGGGACTAGCAACTGTCGAGCAGTACTTC.

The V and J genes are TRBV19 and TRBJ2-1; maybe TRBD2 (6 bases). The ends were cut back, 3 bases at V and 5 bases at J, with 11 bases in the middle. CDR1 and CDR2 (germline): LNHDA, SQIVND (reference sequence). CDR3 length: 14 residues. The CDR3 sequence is CASSIGRDNNEQFF. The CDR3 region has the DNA TGTGCCAGTAGTATCGGGCGGGATAACAATGAGCAGTTCTTC.

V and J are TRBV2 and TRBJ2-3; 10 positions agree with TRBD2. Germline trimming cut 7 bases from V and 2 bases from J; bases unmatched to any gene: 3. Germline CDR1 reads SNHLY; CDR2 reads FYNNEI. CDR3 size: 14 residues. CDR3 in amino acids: CASITSGNTDTQYF. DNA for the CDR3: TGTGCCAGCATTACTAGCGGGAACACAGATACGCAGTATTTT.

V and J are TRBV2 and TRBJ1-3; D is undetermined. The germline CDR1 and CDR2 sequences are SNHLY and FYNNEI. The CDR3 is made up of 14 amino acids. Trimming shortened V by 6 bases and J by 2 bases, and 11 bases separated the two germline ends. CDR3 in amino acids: CASRADGAGNTIYF. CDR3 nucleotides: TGTGCCAGCAGGGCAGACGGAGCTGGAAACACCATATATTTT.

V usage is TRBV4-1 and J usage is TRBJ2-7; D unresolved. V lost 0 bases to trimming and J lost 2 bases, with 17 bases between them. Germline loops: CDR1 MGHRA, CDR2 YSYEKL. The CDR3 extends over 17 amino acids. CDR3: CASSQDEHPEVTYEQYF. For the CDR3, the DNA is TGCGCCAGCAGCCAAGATGAGCACCCAGAGGTTACCTACGAGCAGTACTTC.

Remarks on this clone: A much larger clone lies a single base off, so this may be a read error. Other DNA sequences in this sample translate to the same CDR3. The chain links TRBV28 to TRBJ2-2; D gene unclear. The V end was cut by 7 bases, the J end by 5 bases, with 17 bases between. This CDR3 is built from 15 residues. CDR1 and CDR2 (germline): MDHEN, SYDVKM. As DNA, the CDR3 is TGTGCCAGCAACCTCCGGGTAAAAGGTACCGGGGAGCTGTTTTTT. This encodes CASNLRVKGTGELFF.

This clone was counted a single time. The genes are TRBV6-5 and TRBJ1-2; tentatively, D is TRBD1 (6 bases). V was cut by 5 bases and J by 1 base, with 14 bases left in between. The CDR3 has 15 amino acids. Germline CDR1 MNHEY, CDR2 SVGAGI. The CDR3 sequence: CASSPSPGHNYGYTF. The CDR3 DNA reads TGTGCCAGCAGTCCAAGCCCGGGACATAACTATGGCTACACCTTC.

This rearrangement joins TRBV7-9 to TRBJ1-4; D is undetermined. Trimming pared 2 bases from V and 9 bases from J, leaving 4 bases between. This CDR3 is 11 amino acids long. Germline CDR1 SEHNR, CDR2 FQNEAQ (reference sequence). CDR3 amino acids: CASSLHQKLFF. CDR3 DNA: TGTGCCAGCAGCTTACATCAAAAACTGTTTTTT.

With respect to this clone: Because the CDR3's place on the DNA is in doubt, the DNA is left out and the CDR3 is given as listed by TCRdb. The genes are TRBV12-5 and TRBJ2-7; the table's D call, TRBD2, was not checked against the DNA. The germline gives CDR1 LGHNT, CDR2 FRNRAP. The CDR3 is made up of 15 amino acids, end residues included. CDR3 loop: CASGLVSVGSGSGGF.

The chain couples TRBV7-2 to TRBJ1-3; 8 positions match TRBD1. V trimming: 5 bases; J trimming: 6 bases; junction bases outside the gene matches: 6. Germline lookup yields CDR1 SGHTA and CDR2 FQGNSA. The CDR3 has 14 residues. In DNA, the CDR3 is TGTGCCAGCAGCACGGACAGGGAAGTAAACACCATATATTTT. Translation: CASSTDREVNTIYF.

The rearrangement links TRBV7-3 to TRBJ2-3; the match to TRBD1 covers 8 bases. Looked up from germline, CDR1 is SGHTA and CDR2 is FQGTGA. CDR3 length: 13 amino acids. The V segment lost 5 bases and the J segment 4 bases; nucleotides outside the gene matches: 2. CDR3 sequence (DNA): TGTGCCAGCAGCAAACAGGGGGCAGATACGCAGTATTTT. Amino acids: CASSKQGADTQYF.

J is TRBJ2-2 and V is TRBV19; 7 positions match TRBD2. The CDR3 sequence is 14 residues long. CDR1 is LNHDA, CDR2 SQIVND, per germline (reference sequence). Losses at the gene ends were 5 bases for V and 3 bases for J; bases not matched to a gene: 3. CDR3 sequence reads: CASSLREYTGELFF. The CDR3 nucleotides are TGTGCCAGTAGTTTGCGGGAGTACACCGGGGAGCTGTTTTTT.

CDR3 region: CASSQGSNEQFF. In DNA form, the CDR3 reads TGTGCCAGTAGTCAGGGTTCAAATGAGCAGTTCTTC. The chain links TRBV19 to TRBJ2-1, with D possibly matching TRBD1 (5 bases). CDR1 and CDR2 from the germline V gene are LNHDA and SQIVND (reference sequence). The CDR3 is 12 amino acids. Trimming removed 5 bases from V and 7 bases from J, with 9 bases in between.

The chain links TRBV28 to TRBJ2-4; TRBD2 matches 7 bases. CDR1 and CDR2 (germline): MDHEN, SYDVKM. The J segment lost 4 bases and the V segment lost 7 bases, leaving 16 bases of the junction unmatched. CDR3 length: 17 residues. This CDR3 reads CASTPLLSAGAKNIQYF. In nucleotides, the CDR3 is TGTGCCAGCACCCCGCTGCTCTCCGCGGGAGCTAAAAACATTCAGTACTTC.

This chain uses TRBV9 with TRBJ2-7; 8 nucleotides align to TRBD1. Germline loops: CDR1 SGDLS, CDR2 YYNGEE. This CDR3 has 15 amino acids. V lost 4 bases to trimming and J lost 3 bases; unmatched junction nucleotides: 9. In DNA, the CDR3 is TGTGCCAGCAGCTTTGGACAGGGAAGTTTCTACGAGCAGTACTTC. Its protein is CASSFGQGSFYEQYF.